This TCR beta chain came from a study of glioma-infiltrating T cells after dendritic cell vaccination. This table comes from immunoSEQ multiplex PCR, and its TCRdb copy is limited to in-frame clones, with some not included. The data hold around 73,000 clones, with about 80% observed a single time. J gave up 2 bases and V 4 bases, and 3 bases lay outside the gene matches. This CDR3 is built from 15 residues. Per germline, CDR1 MNHNS and CDR2 SASEGT. Comment on this clone: This may come from a read error, since a much larger clone is one base off.

This TCR was recovered from a human donor with glioblastoma. The chain links TRBV6-1 to TRBJ2-3, with 10 nucleotides matching TRBD2. The material was blood, obtained before dendritic cell vaccination. Here the CDR3 reads CASSVTSGDTDTQYF. DNA of the CDR3: TGTGCCAGCAGTGTTACTAGCGGGGACACAGATACGCAGTATTTT.